This is a list of T cell receptor beta chains from one sample in a study of OX40 agonist ivuxolimab in advanced cancers. The data were produced by immunoSEQ multiplex PCR, yet TCRdb's version contains in-frame clones alone and is incomplete. Here the sample spans 25,000 to 35,000 clones, around 82% being singletons. This sample comprised CD4+ or CD8+ T cells sorted from blood, obtained in a trial of the OX40 agonist ivuxolimab. Receptors originate from an adult with an advanced solid tumor such as melanoma, head and neck, liver or kidney cancer. Each CDR3 is given with its conserved first and last residue. D genes are given only for firm matches. The listing skips clone size in some rows; elsewhere it reads once, few, many or a size class.

abundance | j_gene | d_gene | v_gene | CDR3nt | CDR3aa
NA | TRBJ2-7 | TRBD1 | TRBV11-2 | TGTGCCAGCAGCCCCGGGACAGGGTTCGAGCAGTACTTC | CASSPGTGFEQYF
NA | TRBJ2-5 | TRBD1 | TRBV7-9 | TGTGCCAGCAGATCACAGACAGGGGCTCTACAAGAGACCCAGTACTTC | CASRSQTGALQETQYF
NA | TRBJ1-1 | TRBD1 | TRBV19 | TGTGCCAGTAGTATCGGGACAGCACACACTGAAGCTTTCTTT | CASSIGTAHTEAFF
NA | TRBJ1-6 | NA | TRBV19 | TGTGCCAGTAGTATAGGAGGACAGCTAAACTCACCCCTCCACTTT | CASSIGGQLNSPLHF
NA | TRBJ2-5 | TRBD2 | TRBV7-6 | TGTGCCAGCAGCCTTCTTGGGGGGGTCCAAGAGACCCAGTACTTC | CASSLLGGVQETQYF
NA | TRBJ1-4 | NA | TRBV6-5 | TGTGCCAGCAGTTACTCAGGGGAAACTAATGAAAAACTGTTTTTT | CASSYSGETNEKLFF
NA | TRBJ2-7 | NA | TRBV14 | TGTGCCAGCAGCCAAGGGGCCAACTACGAGCAGTACTTC | CASSQGANYEQYF
NA | TRBJ2-2 | NA | TRBV2 | TGTGCCAGCAGGGAATGGGGAATCCGGAGCGCCGGGGAGCTGTTTTTT | CASREWGIRSAGELFF
NA | TRBJ2-1 | NA | TRBV20-1 | TGCAGTGCTAGTCGGGACTATGAGCAGTTCTTC | CSASRDYEQFF
NA | TRBJ2-1 | NA | TRBV28 | TGTGCCAGCAACAGGCGCTCCTACAATGAGCAGTTCTTC | CASNRRSYNEQFF
NA | TRBJ1-1 | TRBD1 | TRBV11-2 | TGTGCCAGCAGCTTACCGAGAGGGACAGGGGACGAAGCTTTCTTT | CASSLPRGTGDEAFF
NA | TRBJ2-1 | TRBD1 | TRBV18 | TGTGCCAGCTCGCTGGGGACAGGGGGATTCTACAATGAGCAGTTCTTC | CASSLGTGGFYNEQFF
NA | TRBJ1-1 | NA | TRBV29-1 | TGCAGCGCCAGACAGGATGAGAACACTGAAGCTTTCTTT | CSARQDENTEAFF
NA | TRBJ1-1 | TRBD1 | TRBV2 | TGTGCCAGCAGTGCGAGGGACAGACGGGACACTGAAGCTTTCTTT | CASSARDRRDTEAFF
NA | TRBJ1-4 | TRBD1 | TRBV9 | TGTGCCAGCAGCGGGGGACAGACAACTAATGAAAAACTGTTTTTT | CASSGGQTTNEKLFF
NA | TRBJ2-2 | TRBD1 | TRBV4-1 | TGCGCCAGCAGCCAATTCCGGGACAGGACCGGGGAGCTGTTTTTT | CASSQFRDRTGELFF
NA | TRBJ2-1 | TRBD1 | TRBV7-9 | TGTGCCAGCAGAACCGGGACAGGGGGGCATGAGCAGTTCTTC | CASRTGTGGHEQFF
medium-sized | TRBJ2-7 | NA | TRBV11-1 | TGTGCCAGCAGCCCATGGGGCTACGAGCAGTACTTC | CASSPWGYEQYF
NA | TRBJ1-5 | NA | TRBV9 | TGTGCCAGCAGCGTAGGAGGGGATAGCAATCAGCCCCAGCATTTT | CASSVGGDSNQPQHF
few | TRBJ1-2 | TRBD1 | TRBV4-1 | TGCGCCAGCAGCCATGAGACAGGGCCCTATGGCTACACCTTC | CASSHETGPYGYTF
once | TRBJ2-2 | NA | TRBV11-2 | TGTGCCAGCAGCTTACTTCACAACGGGGAGCTGTTTTTT | CASSLLHNGELFF
NA | TRBJ1-5 | NA | TRBV7-9 | TGTGCCAGCAGCTTAGCAAATAGCAATCAGCCCCAGCATTTT | CASSLANSNQPQHF
NA | TRBJ2-7 | TRBD2 | TRBV4-1 | TGCGCCAGCAGCCAAGATGAGCGGGAGGGGTCCTACGAGCAGTACTTC | CASSQDEREGSYEQYF
NA | TRBJ2-5 | TRBD2 | TRBV11-2 | TGTGCCAGCAGCTTAGTAGCGGGAGCAGTAGAGACCCAGTACTTC | CASSLVAGAVETQYF
once | TRBJ2-3 | TRBD1 | TRBV30 | TGTGCCTGGAGTGTACAACAGGGGGACGTTTGGTTCACAGATACGCAGTATTTT | CAWSVQQGDVWFTDTQYF
NA | TRBJ1-2 | TRBD1 | TRBV19 | TGTGCCAGTAGTACCTCAGGGGGTCTCCACTATGGCTACACCTTC | CASSTSGGLHYGYTF
NA | TRBJ2-2 | TRBD2 | TRBV7-2 | TGTGCCAGCAGCTTATACGTAATACGAGCGGGAGCGGAGAACGGGGAGCTGTTTTTT | CASSLYVIRAGAENGELFF
NA | TRBJ1-4 | TRBD1 | TRBV30 | TGTGCCTGGAGTATGGGACAGGGGATGGCTAATGAAAAACTGTTTTTT | CAWSMGQGMANEKLFF
once | TRBJ2-5 | TRBD1 | TRBV6-1 | TGTGCCAGCAGTGAACTGGGACAGGGTGGGGGAGAGACCCAGTACTTC | CASSELGQGGGETQYF
once | TRBJ1-1 | TRBD1 | TRBV19 | TGTGCCAGTACCAGGGGGATGAGGACTGAAGCTTTCTTT | CASTRGMRTEAFF
NA | TRBJ1-2 | NA | TRBV27 | TGTGCCACCAGGGGACGGGGGGGGTATTATGGCTACACCTTC | CATRGRGGYYGYTF
NA | TRBJ2-7 | TRBD1 | TRBV9 | TGTGCCAGCAGCGTGGGGACAGGTTGGTACGAGCAGTACTTC | CASSVGTGWYEQYF
once | TRBJ1-1 | TRBD1 | TRBV28 | TGTGCCAGCATTTCTTCAGGGGGCCCGAACACTGAAGCTTTCTTT | CASISSGGPNTEAFF